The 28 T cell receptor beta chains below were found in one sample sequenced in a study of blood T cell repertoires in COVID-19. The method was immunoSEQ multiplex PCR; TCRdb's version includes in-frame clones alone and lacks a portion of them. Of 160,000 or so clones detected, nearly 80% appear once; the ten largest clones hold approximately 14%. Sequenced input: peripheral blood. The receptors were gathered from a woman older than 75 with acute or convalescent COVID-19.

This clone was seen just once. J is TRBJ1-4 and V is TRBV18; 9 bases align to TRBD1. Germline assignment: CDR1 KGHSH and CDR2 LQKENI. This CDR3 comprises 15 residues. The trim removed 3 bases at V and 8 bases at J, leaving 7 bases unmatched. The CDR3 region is CASSPGTGRNEKLFF. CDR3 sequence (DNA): TGTGCCAGCTCACCGGGGACAGGGCGAAACGAAAAACTGTTTTTT.

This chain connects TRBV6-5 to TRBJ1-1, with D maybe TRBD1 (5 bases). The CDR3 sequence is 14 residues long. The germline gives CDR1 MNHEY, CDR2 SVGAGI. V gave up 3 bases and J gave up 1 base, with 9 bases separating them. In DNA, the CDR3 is TGTGCCAGCAGTTATCAGGGATCGAACACTGAAGCTTTCTTT. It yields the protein CASSYQGSNTEAFF.

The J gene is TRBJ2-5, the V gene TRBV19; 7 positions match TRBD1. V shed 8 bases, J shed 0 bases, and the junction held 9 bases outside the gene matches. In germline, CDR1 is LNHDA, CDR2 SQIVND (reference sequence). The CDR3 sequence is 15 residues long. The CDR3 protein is CASSEPQGDQETQYF. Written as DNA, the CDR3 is TGTGCCAGTTCAGAACCTCAGGGGGACCAAGAGACCCAGTACTTC.

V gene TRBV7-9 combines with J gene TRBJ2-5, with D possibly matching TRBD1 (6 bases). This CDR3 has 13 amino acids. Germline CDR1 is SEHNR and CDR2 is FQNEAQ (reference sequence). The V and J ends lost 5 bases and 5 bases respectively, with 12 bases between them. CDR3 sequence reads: CASSLLGGETQYF. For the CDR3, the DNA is TGTGCCAGCAGCCTTCTAGGGGGTGAGACCCAGTACTTC.

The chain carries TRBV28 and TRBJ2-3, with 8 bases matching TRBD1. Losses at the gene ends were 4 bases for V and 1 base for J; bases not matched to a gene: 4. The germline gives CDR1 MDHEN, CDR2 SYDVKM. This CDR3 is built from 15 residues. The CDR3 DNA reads TGTGCCAGCAGTTCTCGACAGGGGCGCACAGATACGCAGTATTTT. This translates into CASSSRQGRTDTQYF.

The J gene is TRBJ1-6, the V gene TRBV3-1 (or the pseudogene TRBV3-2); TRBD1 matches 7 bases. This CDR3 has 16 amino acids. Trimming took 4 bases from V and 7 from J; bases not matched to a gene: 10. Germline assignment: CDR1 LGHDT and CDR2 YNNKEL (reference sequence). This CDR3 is CASSPNPGTVNSPLHF. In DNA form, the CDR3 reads TGTGCCAGCAGCCCCAATCCCGGGACAGTGAATTCACCCCTCCACTTT.

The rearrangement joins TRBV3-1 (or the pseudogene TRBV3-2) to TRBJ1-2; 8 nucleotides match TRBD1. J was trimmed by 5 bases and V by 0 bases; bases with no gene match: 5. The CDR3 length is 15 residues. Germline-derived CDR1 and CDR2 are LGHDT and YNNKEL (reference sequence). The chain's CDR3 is CASSQDPRQGYGYTF. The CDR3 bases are TGTGCCAGCAGCCAAGATCCTAGACAGGGGTATGGCTACACCTTC.

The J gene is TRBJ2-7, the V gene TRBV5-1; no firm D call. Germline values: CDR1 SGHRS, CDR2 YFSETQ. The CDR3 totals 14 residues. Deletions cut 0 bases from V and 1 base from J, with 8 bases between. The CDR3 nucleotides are TGCGCCAGCAGCTTGGGACATCTATCCTACGAGCAGTACTTC. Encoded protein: CASSLGHLSYEQYF.

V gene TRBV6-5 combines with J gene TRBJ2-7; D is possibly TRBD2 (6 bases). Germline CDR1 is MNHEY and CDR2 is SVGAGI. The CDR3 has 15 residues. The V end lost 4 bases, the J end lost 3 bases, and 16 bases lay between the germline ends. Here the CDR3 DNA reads TGTGCCAGCAGTTCCGCGGGACTGCTATTCTACGAGCAGTACTTC. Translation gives CASSSAGLLFYEQYF.

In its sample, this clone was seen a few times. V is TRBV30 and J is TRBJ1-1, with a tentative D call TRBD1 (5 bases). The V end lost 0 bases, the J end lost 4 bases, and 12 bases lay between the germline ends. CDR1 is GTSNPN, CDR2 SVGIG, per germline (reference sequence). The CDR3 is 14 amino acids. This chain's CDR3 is CAWSVAGRRTEAFF. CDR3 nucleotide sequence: TGTGCCTGGAGTGTGGCAGGGAGGCGCACTGAAGCTTTCTTT.

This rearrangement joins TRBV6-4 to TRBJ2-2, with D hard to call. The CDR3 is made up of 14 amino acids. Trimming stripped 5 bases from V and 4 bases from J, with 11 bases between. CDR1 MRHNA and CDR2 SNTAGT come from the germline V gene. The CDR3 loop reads CASSRISTTGELFF. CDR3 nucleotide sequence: TGTGCCAGCAGTCGTATTAGTACCACCGGGGAGCTGTTTTTT.

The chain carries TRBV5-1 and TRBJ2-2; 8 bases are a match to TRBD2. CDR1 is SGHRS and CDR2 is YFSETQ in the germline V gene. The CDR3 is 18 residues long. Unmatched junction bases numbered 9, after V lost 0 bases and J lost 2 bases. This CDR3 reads CASSLVGTSGPNTGELFF. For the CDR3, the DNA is TGCGCCAGCAGCTTGGTAGGCACTAGCGGCCCCAACACCGGGGAGCTGTTTTTT.

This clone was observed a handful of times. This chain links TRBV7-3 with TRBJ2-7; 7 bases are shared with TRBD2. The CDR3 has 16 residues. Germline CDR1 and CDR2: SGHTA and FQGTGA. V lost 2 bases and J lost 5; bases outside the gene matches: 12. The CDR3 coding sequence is TGTGCCAGCAGCTTAGGTCCGGGCGGGAGAAACGACGAGCAGTACTTC. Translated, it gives CASSLGPGGRNDEQYF.

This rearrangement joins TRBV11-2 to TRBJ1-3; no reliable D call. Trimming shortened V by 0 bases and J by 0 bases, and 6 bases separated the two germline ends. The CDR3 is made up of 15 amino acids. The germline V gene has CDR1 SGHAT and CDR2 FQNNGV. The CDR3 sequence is CASSLERDSGNTIYF. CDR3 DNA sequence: TGTGCCAGCAGCTTAGAGCGGGACTCTGGAAACACCATATATTTT.

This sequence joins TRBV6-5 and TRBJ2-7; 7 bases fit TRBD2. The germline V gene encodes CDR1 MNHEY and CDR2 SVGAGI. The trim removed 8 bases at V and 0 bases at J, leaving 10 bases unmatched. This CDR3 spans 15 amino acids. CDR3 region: CASRSGGGSSYEQYF. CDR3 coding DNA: TGTGCCAGCCGTTCGGGGGGTGGAAGCTCCTACGAGCAGTACTTC.

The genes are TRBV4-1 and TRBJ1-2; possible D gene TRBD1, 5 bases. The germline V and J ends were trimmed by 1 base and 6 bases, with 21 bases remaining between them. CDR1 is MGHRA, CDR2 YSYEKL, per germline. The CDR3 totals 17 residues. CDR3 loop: CASSQAPRDPGGNGYTF. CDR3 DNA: TGCGCCAGCAGCCAAGCCCCCCGGGACCCCGGGGGGAATGGCTACACCTTC.

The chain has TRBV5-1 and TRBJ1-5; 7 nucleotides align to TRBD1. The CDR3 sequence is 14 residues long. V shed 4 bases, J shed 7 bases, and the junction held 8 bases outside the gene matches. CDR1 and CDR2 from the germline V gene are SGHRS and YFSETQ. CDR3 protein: CASSPDRVGQPQHF. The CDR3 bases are TGCGCCAGCAGCCCCGACAGGGTGGGGCAGCCCCAGCATTTT.

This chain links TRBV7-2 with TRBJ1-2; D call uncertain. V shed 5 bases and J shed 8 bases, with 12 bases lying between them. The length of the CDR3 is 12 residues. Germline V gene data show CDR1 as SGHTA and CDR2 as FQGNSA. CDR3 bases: TGTGCCAGCAGCCCCCGGGATGAGGGCTACACCTTC. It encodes CASSPRDEGYTF.

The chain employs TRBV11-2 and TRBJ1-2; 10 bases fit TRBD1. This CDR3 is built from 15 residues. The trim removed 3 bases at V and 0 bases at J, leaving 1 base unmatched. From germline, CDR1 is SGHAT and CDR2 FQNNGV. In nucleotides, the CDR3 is TGTGCCAGCAGCTTGACAGGGGGCCCTAACTATGGCTACACCTTC. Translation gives CASSLTGGPNYGYTF.

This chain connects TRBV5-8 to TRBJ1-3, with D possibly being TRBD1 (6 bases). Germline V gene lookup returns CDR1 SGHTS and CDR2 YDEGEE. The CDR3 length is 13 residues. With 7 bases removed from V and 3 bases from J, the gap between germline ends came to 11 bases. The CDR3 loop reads CASLQGLGNTIYF. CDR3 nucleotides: TGTGCCAGCTTACAGGGTCTTGGAAACACCATATATTTT.

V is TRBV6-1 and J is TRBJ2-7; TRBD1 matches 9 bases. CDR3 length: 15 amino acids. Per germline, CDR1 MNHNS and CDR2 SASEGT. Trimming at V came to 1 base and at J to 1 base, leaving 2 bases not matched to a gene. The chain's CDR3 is CASSEGGTGSYEQYF. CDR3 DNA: TGTGCCAGCAGTGAAGGAGGGACAGGGTCCTACGAGCAGTACTTC.

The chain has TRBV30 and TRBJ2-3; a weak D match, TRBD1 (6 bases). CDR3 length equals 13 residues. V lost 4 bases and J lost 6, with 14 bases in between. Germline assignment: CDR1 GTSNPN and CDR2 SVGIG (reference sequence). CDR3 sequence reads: CAWTLGGPDTQYF. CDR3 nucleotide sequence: TGTGCCTGGACCCTTGGGGGCCCGGATACGCAGTATTTT.

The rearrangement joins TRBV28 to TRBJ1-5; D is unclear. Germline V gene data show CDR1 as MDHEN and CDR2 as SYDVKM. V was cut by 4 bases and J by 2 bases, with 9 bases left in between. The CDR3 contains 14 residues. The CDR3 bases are TGTGCCAGCAGTTCCTATCAGGGCAATCAGCCCCAGCATTTT. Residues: CASSSYQGNQPQHF.

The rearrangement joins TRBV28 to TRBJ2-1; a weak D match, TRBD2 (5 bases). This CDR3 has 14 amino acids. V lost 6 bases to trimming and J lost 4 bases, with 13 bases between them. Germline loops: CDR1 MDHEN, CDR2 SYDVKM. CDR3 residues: CASSPGDPYNEQFF. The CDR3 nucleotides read TGTGCCAGCAGCCCCGGGGATCCATACAATGAGCAGTTCTTC.

CDR3 in DNA: TGTGCCAGCAGCCCCCTGGCAGGGTCTGGGGCCAACGTCCTGACTTTC. This codes for CASSPLAGSGANVLTF. The chain has TRBV7-3 and TRBJ2-6, with a weak D call TRBD1 (5 bases). V shed 5 bases and J shed 1 base, with 12 bases lying between them. This CDR3 comprises 16 residues. Looked up from germline, CDR1 is SGHTA and CDR2 is FQGTGA. Filled out from reference TRBV7-3 and TRBJ2-6, the complete variable domain reads GAGVSQTPSNKVTEKGKYVELRCDPISGHTALYWYRQSLGQGPEFLIYFQGTGAADDSGLPNDRFFAVRPEGSVSTLKIQRTERGDSAVYLCASSPLAGSGANVLTFGAGSRLTVL.

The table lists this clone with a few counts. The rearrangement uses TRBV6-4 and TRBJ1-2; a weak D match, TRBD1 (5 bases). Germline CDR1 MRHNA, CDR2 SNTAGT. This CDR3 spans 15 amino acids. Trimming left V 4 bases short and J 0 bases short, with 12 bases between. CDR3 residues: CASSVGAGANYGYTF. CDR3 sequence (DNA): TGTGCCAGCAGTGTAGGGGCAGGAGCTAACTATGGCTACACCTTC.

CDR3 amino acids: CASSPQKGNQPQHF. Here the CDR3 DNA reads TGTGCCAGCTCACCACAGAAGGGGAATCAGCCCCAGCATTTT. The chain has TRBV18 and TRBJ1-5, with D perhaps matching TRBD1 (5 bases). The CDR3 is 14 amino acids. Germline V gives CDR1 KGHSH, CDR2 LQKENI. V was cut by 1 base and J by 4 bases, with 8 bases left in between. The whole variable domain, filled in from reference TRBV18 and TRBJ1-5, reads NAGVMQNPRHLVRRRGQEARLRCSPMKGHSHVYWYRQLPEEGLKFMVYLQKENIIDESGMPKERFSAEFPKEGPSILRIQQVVRGDSAAYFCASSPQKGNQPQHFGDGTRLSIL.

The chain's CDR3 is CASSNPQARGANVLTF. CDR3 coding DNA: TGTGCCAGCAGCAACCCTCAAGCGAGGGGGGCCAACGTCCTGACTTTC. The chain uses TRBV7-3 and TRBJ2-6; D unclear. V gave up 5 bases and J gave up 4 bases, with 15 bases separating them. From germline, CDR1 is SGHTA and CDR2 FQGTGA. This CDR3 is 16 amino acids long.